The 19 T cell receptor beta chains below come from one sample, sequenced in a study of shared clonotypes between healthy human individuals. Measured with immunoSEQ multiplex PCR; TCRdb has only the in-frame clones, and not every one. The data contain roughly 2.2 million clones, 85% to 95% of them seen just once; the ten biggest clones take up roughly 0.34%. Sequencing was performed on naive CD4+ T cells from PBMCs. Subset: CD45RA+ positively selected. The origin of the receptors is a man aged 18 to 35 in good health. Some clones in this sample may be carry-over from other donors' samples.

This clone has just one count. The V gene is TRBV10-3, the J gene TRBJ1-2; no reliable D call. The CDR3 length is 13 residues. The germline V gene has CDR1 ENHRY and CDR2 SYGVKD. Trimming took off 0 bases at V and 2 bases at J, with 4 bases between the two ends. The CDR3 DNA sequence: TGTGCCATCAGTGAGTCCAGGAACTATGGCTACACCTTC. It is translated as CAISESRNYGYTF.

This chain connects TRBV2 to TRBJ2-7; D is uncertain. With 4 bases removed from V and 3 bases from J, the gap between germline ends came to 13 bases. The CDR3 sequence is 14 residues long. Germline values: CDR1 SNHLY, CDR2 FYNNEI. The CDR3 spells CASSVRLGRYEQYF. DNA for the CDR3: TGTGCCAGCAGTGTGCGCCTTGGCCGCTACGAGCAGTACTTC.

The chain employs TRBV6-1 and TRBJ2-7; no reliable D call. Trimming left V 3 bases short and J 4 bases short, with 10 bases between. This CDR3 region has 13 residues. Germline-derived CDR1 and CDR2 are MNHNS and SASEGT. DNA of the CDR3: TGTGCCAGCAGTGAGACCACCATTTACGAGCAGTACTTC. It translates to CASSETTIYEQYF.

The V call is TRBV5-1, the J call TRBJ2-3; unclear D gene. Germline V lookup: CDR1 SGHRS, CDR2 YFSETQ. CDR3 length equals 13 residues. The V and J ends lost 4 bases and 1 base respectively, with 7 bases between them. The CDR3 protein is CASSNDGTDTQYF. CDR3 bases: TGCGCCAGCAGCAACGACGGCACAGATACGCAGTATTTT.

Remarks on this clone: Other DNA sequences of this sample code for an identical CDR3. V usage is TRBV29-1 and J usage is TRBJ2-5; D possibly corresponds to TRBD2 (7 bases). V was trimmed by 6 bases and J by 1 base, leaving 12 bases between them. CDR1 and CDR2 from the germline V gene are SQVTM and ANQGSEA. The CDR3 is 13 amino acids. CDR3 sequence (DNA): TGCAGCGTGGGGGGGCGGCTCCAAGAGACCCAGTACTTC. It yields the protein CSVGGRLQETQYF.

The V gene is TRBV11-2, the J gene TRBJ2-7; D remains ambiguous. Germline V lookup: CDR1 SGHAT, CDR2 FQNNGV. The CDR3 length is 17 residues. The V and J ends lost 1 base and 2 bases respectively, with 18 bases between them. This CDR3 is CASSLVRFRKSPYEQYF. The CDR3 nucleotides read TGTGCCAGCAGCTTAGTCCGGTTTCGGAAGTCCCCCTACGAGCAGTACTTC.

The chain employs TRBV7-9 and TRBJ2-1; 8 bases line up with TRBD1. Germline V gene data show CDR1 as SEHNR and CDR2 as FQNEAQ (reference sequence). This CDR3 spans 17 amino acids. V was clipped by 1 base and J by 8 bases; unmatched bases: 13. This CDR3 reads CASSLGRQGRLVDEQFF. The CDR3, as DNA: TGTGCCAGCAGCTTAGGGCGACAGGGGCGGTTGGTCGATGAGCAGTTCTTC.

V is TRBV6-6 and J is TRBJ1-5, with D unclear. This CDR3 is 13 amino acids long. Trimming cost V 0 bases and J 5 bases, with 5 bases left between them. Germline CDR1 and CDR2: MNHNY and SVGAGI (reference sequence). The DNA for the CDR3 is TGTGCCAGCAGTTACTCCCGGTATCAGCCCCAGCATTTT. Protein: CASSYSRYQPQHF.

The sample holds one count of this clone. The chain carries TRBV5-6 and TRBJ2-3; no reliable D call. Trimming removed 3 bases at V and 0 bases at J, with 20 bases between. The CDR3 sequence is 18 residues long. CDR1 and CDR2 from the germline V gene are SGHDT and YYEEEE. The CDR3 here is CASSSMNKWKTSTDTQYF. DNA for the CDR3: TGTGCCAGCAGCTCGATGAACAAGTGGAAGACTAGCACAGATACGCAGTATTTT.

This chain uses TRBV6-5 with TRBJ2-2; no clear D gene. The CDR3 spans 12 residues. V lost 5 bases and J 4 bases, leaving 5 bases between the germline ends. The germline CDR1 and CDR2 sequences are MNHEY and SVGAGI. In DNA form, the CDR3 reads TGTGCCAGCAGTCCGAGCACCGGGGAGCTGTTTTTT. It is translated as CASSPSTGELFF.

This rearrangement joins TRBV7-6 to TRBJ2-1, with 13 bases identical to TRBD2. The CDR3 totals 16 residues. The V segment lost 1 base and the J segment 7 bases; nucleotides outside the gene matches: 4. Per the germline V gene, CDR1 is SGHVS and CDR2 is FNYEAQ. The CDR3 sequence is CASSLGLAGGQNEQFF. CDR3 in DNA: TGTGCCAGCAGCTTAGGACTAGCGGGAGGACAAAATGAGCAGTTCTTC.

The chain employs TRBV28 and TRBJ2-7; D may be TRBD1 (7 bases). The CDR3 extends over 17 amino acids. With 7 bases removed from V and 2 bases from J, the gap between germline ends came to 24 bases. Per the germline V gene, CDR1 is MDHEN and CDR2 is SYDVKM. The CDR3 protein is CASTRPGGGFPPYEQYF. CDR3 coding DNA: TGTGCCAGCACCCGCCCAGGAGGGGGCTTTCCTCCCTACGAGCAGTACTTC.

V gene TRBV9 combines with J gene TRBJ2-7; the match to TRBD1 covers 7 bases. Per the germline V gene, CDR1 is SGDLS and CDR2 is YYNGEE. Trimming at V came to 0 bases and at J to 3 bases, leaving 9 bases not matched to a gene. This CDR3 has 16 residues. The CDR3 sequence is CASSVAGRGQFYEQYF. DNA of the CDR3: TGTGCCAGCAGCGTAGCAGGCCGGGGACAGTTCTACGAGCAGTACTTC.

The chain employs TRBV5-8 and TRBJ2-7; D gene ambiguous. Germline V lookup: CDR1 SGHTS, CDR2 YDEGEE. With 6 bases removed from V and 1 base from J, the gap between germline ends came to 11 bases. This CDR3 region has 13 residues. CDR3 sequence: CASNRRLSYEQYF. CDR3 coding DNA: TGTGCCAGCAACCGTCGGTTGTCCTACGAGCAGTACTTC.

The V gene is TRBV19, the J gene TRBJ1-5; D is undetermined. The CDR3 is made up of 13 amino acids. Per the germline V gene, CDR1 is LNHDA and CDR2 is SQIVND (reference sequence). With 4 bases removed from V and 5 bases from J, the gap between germline ends came to 9 bases. CDR3 amino acids: CASSRDGDQPQHF. In DNA, the CDR3 is TGTGCCAGTAGTAGAGACGGGGATCAGCCCCAGCATTTT.

The V and J genes are TRBV7-2 and TRBJ2-7, with 8 bases fitting TRBD1. The CDR3 loop spans 14 amino acids. V trimming: 1 base; J trimming: 7 bases; junction bases outside the gene matches: 6. Germline assignment: CDR1 SGHTA and CDR2 FQGNSA. CDR3 loop: CASSLVGQGAEQYF. CDR3 coding DNA: TGTGCCAGCAGCTTAGTTGGACAGGGAGCGGAGCAGTACTTC.

The chain joins TRBV18 to TRBJ2-3; D could derive from TRBD1 or TRBD2 (5 bases each). This CDR3 region has 16 residues. Trimming pared 1 base from V and 4 bases from J, leaving 15 bases between. Germline CDR1 KGHSH, CDR2 LQKENI. The DNA of the CDR3 is TGTGCCAGCTCACCACGGTATGTGAGGGGCGCAGATACGCAGTATTTT. This codes for CASSPRYVRGADTQYF.

The rearrangement joins TRBV2 to TRBJ2-2; the match to TRBD2 covers 7 bases. The CDR3 is 13 residues long. Germline-derived CDR1 and CDR2 are SNHLY and FYNNEI. J was trimmed by 8 bases and V by 7 bases; bases with no gene match: 7. Written as DNA, the CDR3 is TGTGCCAGCACTCCAGTCGGGAGGGGGGAGCTGTTTTTT. Translating gives CASTPVGRGELFF.

Remarks on this clone: Other DNA sequences within the sample encode an identical CDR3. J is TRBJ2-1 and V is TRBV5-6, with D perhaps TRBD1 (5 bases). Germline loops: CDR1 SGHDT, CDR2 YYEEEE. V lost 4 bases to trimming and J lost 4 bases, with 9 bases between them. This CDR3 contains 13 residues. CDR3 DNA sequence: TGTGCCAGCAGCCCGGACACGTACAATGAGCAGTTCTTC. The encoded protein is CASSPDTYNEQFF.